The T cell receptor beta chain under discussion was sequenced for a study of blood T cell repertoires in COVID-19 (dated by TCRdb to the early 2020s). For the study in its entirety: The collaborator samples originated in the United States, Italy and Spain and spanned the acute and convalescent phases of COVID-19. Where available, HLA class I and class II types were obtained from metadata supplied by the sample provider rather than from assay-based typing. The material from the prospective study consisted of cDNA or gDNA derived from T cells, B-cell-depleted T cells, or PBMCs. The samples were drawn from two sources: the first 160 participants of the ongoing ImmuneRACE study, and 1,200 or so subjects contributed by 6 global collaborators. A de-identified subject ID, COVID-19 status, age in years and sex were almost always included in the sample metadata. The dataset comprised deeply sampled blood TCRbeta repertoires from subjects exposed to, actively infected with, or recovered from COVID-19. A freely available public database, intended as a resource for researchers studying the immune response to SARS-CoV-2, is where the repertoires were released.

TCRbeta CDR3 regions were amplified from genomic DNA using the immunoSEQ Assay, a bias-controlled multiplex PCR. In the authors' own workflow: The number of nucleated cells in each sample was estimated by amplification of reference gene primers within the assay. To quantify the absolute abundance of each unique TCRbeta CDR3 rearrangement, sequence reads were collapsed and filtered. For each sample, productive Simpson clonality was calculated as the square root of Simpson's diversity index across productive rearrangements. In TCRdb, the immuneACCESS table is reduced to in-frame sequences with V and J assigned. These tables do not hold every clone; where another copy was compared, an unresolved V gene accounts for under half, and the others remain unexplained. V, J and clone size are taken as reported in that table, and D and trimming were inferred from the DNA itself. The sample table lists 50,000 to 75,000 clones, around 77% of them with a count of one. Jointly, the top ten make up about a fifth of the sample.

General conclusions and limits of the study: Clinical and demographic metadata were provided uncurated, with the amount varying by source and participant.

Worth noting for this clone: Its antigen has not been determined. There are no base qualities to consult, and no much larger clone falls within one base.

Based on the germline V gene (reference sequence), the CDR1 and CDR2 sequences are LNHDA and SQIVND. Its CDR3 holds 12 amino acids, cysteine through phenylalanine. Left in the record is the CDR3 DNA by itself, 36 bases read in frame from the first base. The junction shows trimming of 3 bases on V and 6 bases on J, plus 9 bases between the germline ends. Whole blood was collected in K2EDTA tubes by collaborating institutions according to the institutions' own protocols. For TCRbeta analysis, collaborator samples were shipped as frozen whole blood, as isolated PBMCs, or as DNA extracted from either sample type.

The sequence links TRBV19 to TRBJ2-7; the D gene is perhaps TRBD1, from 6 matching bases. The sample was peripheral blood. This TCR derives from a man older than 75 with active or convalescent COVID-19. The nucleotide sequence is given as TGTGCCAGTAGTATGACAGGCATCGAGCAGTACTTC. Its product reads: CASSMTGIEQYF. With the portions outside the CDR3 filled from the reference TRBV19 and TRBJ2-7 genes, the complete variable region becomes DGGITQSPKYLFRKEGQNVTLSCEQNLNHDAMYWYRQDPGQGLRLIYYSQIVNDFQKGDIAEGYSVSREKKESFPLTVTSAQKNPTAFYLCASSMTGIEQYFGPGTRLTVT.